This TCR beta chain was observed in a study of PD-1 blockade in classical Hodgkin lymphoma (TCRdb year 2020). A note on the overall study: Nivolumab dosing was 3 mg/kg intravenously every 2 weeks, continuing until either disease progression or unacceptable toxicity. The study used CyTOF and TCR beta sequencing to define a peripheral blood immune signature of response to PD-1 blockade in classical Hodgkin lymphoma.

A single count supports this clone. It has no known antigen specificity. Per-nucleotide qualities are absent, and no much larger clonotype sits a single base away. The sample holds other DNA sequences that translate to the same CDR3. Genomic DNA was isolated using the Qiagen DNeasy kit from unsorted PBMCs as well as from negatively selected CD4+ and CD8+ fractions. TCR beta CDR3 regions were subjected to amplification by immunoSEQ multiplex PCR with primers that anneal to V and J segments. A synthetic immune receptor repertoire was used to minimize amplification bias, and any remaining bias was removed computationally after sequencing. Turning to the authors' computational methods: Repertoire diversity was quantified as the Shannon entropy index using custom Python scripts. Unsorted, CD4+ and CD8+ repertoires were analyzed separately, except for combined analyses in which CD4+ and CD8+ sequences were merged in silico. A clone was considered expanded if an increase in frequency of at least 2-fold after treatment relative to C1D1 was found, and a pseudocount of 0.5 was applied to clones undetected at baseline. Singleton clones were defined as clones with 0 or 1 copy at C1D1, and non-singleton clones were defined as clones with 2 or more copies. Clones expanded in unsorted samples were annotated as CD4+, CD8+ or unknown by matching protein sequences in sorted samples from the same patient. Wilcoxon tests on paired samples were used to test changes in diversity from C1D1 to C4D1. TCRdb provides this immuneACCESS table in a form limited to in-frame rearrangements. Some clones are lacking; in checked studies, under half of them reflect an unresolved V gene, and why the rest are absent is not known. V and J calls and clone size follow that table, whereas D and trimming were derived from the DNA. Recorded for this sample are nearly 25,000 clones; around 83% of them occurred a single time. The ten biggest clones cover around 1.7% of the sample.

The sample's time point label is to be understood as: cycle 1 day 1 (C1D1), immediately before nivolumab initiation. All trial patients had relapsed after autologous stem cell transplantation, with cohorts A, B and C differing in prior brentuximab vedotin exposure. CD4+ T cells were purified from thawed PBMCs by magnetic negative selection with a Miltenyi CD4+ T cell isolation kit. The trial cohort was composed of about 53 patients with relapsed/refractory classical Hodgkin lymphoma, for whom complete response, partial response or progressive disease was recorded as best overall response. Single-agent nivolumab was administered to trial patients in the multi-cohort phase II CheckMate 205 trial. An independent review committee assessed best overall response by applying the 2007 International Working Group response criteria. PBMCs from the trial were collected at three points: immediately before nivolumab initiation (C1D1), and during therapy at cycle 2 day 1 and cycle 4 day 1. Peripheral blood was collected in 8 mL Vacutainer Cell Preparation Tubes, from which PBMCs were isolated by centrifugation and then cryopreserved. Purified CD4+ and CD8+ fractions were prepared only for cases with an additional available PBMC sample. Magnetically labelled cells were depleted on LS columns in a quadroMACS separator, and the flow-through was collected as the purified fraction.

Findings and caveats that apply to the study as a whole: Lower diversity was seen in patients whose nivolumab began less than 1 year after ASCT, and these patients were left out of later analyses so that immune reconstitution would not confound the results. CD4+ but not CD8+ TCR diversity rose significantly by C4D1 (p=0.0027 vs p=0.16), most apparent in complete responders (p=0.02). Only a single clinical trial cohort was studied, and what caused the repertoire differences, possibly disease activity or prior therapy, remained undefined. Baseline TCR diversity was reported to be lower in newly diagnosed patients than in healthy donors and to be lower still in relapsed/refractory patients. Baseline diversity similar to that of newly diagnosed patients was observed in trial patients achieving complete response, whereas significantly lower diversity was observed in partial responders and progressors.

The material sequenced was CD4+ T cells from blood, taken at baseline. The clonotype was recovered from a human donor with classical Hodgkin lymphoma.

The sequence in DNA is TGTGCCACCAGCATGACAGACTATGGCTACACCTTC. This is translated as CATSMTDYGYTF. The rearrangement joined TRBV15 to TRBJ1-2, and possibly TRBD1, on 5 matching bases. Trimming removed 4 bases from V and 3 bases from J, leaving 6 bases between the germline ends. The CDR3 numbers 12 residues from cysteine through phenylalanine. Only CDR3 DNA is held: 36 bases, read in frame from base 1. Looking up the germline V gene (reference sequence) yields CDR1 LNHNV and CDR2 YYDKDF.